This passage covers 20 T cell receptor beta chains from one sample sequenced in a study of radiation and T cells in renal cell carcinoma. Method: immunoSEQ multiplex PCR; TCRdb's copy keeps in-frame clones and lacks some. The sample consists of approximately 70,000 clones, 60% to 85% of them appearing once. Time point described: blood 4 weeks post-SBRT, at nephrectomy. Stated treatment: 15 Gy SBRT to primary tumor, nephrectomy 4 weeks later. The specimen comprised blood, sampled from a patient whose treatment included radiotherapy and nephrectomy. Receptors originate from a man aged 60 to 75 with renal cell carcinoma.

This clone appeared once. The rearrangement uses TRBV27 and TRBJ1-5; tentatively, D is TRBD1 (5 bases). CDR1 and CDR2 from the germline V gene are MNHEY and SMNVEV (reference sequence). CDR3 length equals 14 residues. Trimming left V 2 bases short and J 7 bases short, with 12 bases between. The CDR3 region is CASSLGTGEQPQHF. The CDR3 coding sequence is TGTGCCAGCAGTTTAGGGACCGGCGAGCAGCCCCAGCATTTT.

V and J are TRBV7-9 and TRBJ2-7; maybe TRBD2 (5 bases). Trimming stripped 5 bases from V and 3 bases from J, with 11 bases between. CDR3 length equals 13 residues. Germline CDR1 reads SEHNR; CDR2 reads FQNEAQ (reference sequence). The chain's CDR3 is CASSPLSGYEQYF. DNA for the CDR3: TGTGCCAGCAGCCCCCTAAGCGGCTACGAGCAGTACTTC. The full variable domain, completed using reference TRBV7-9 and TRBJ2-7, is DTGVSQNPRHKITKRGQNVTFRCDPISEHNRLYWYRQTLGQGPEFLTYFQNEAQLEKSRLLSDRFSAERPKGSFSTLEIQRTEQGDSAMYLCASSPLSGYEQYFGPGTRLTVT.

The chain joins TRBV6-4 to TRBJ2-3, with D hard to call. This CDR3 has 12 residues. Trimming pared 0 bases from V and 5 bases from J, leaving 3 bases between. From germline, CDR1 is MRHNA and CDR2 SNTAGT. The CDR3 sequence is CASSDSGDTQYF. The CDR3 region has the DNA TGTGCCAGCAGTGACTCAGGAGATACGCAGTATTTT.

The gene calls are TRBV19 and TRBJ1-2, with no clear D. Trimming removed 4 bases at V and 4 bases at J, with 10 bases between. CDR3 length: 13 residues. Germline CDR1 LNHDA, CDR2 SQIVND (reference sequence). The DNA for the CDR3 is TGTGCCAGTAGTAGAGACAACGGCTATGGCTACACCTTC. This codes for CASSRDNGYGYTF.

This chain connects TRBV6-5 to TRBJ2-1; D tentatively reads TRBD1 or TRBD2 (6 bases each). CDR1 is MNHEY, CDR2 SVGAGI, per germline. This CDR3 has 14 amino acids. V was shortened by 2 bases and J by 9 bases, with 14 bases between the two germline ends. CDR3 sequence reads: CASSYPGAHGEQFF. The CDR3 DNA is TGTGCCAGCAGTTACCCGGGGGCCCACGGTGAGCAGTTCTTC.

V and J are TRBV12-5 and TRBJ2-1, with TRBD2 matching over 7 bases. From germline, CDR1 is LGHNT and CDR2 FRNRAP. Trimming cost V 0 bases and J 10 bases; bases outside gene matches: 6. The CDR3 sequence is 14 residues long. As DNA, the CDR3 is TGTGCTAGTGGTTTGGTCGCATCCGGGGGGGAGCAGTTCTTC. Amino acids: CASGLVASGGEQFF.

The chain employs TRBV5-1 and TRBJ1-1, with no clear D. Trimming shortened V by 5 bases and J by 3 bases, and 11 bases separated the two germline ends. The CDR3 spans 13 residues. Germline CDR1 reads SGHRS; CDR2 reads YFSETQ. This CDR3 reads CASSWGKDTEAFF. The CDR3 region has the DNA TGCGCCAGCAGTTGGGGAAAGGACACTGAAGCTTTCTTT.

The gene calls are TRBV11-3 and TRBJ1-1, with no clear D. The V end was cut by 7 bases, the J end by 1 base, with 7 bases between. The CDR3 is made up of 12 amino acids. In germline, CDR1 is SGHNT, CDR2 YENEEA. The CDR3 loop reads CASTMKNTEAFF. The DNA for the CDR3 is TGTGCCAGCACTATGAAGAACACTGAAGCTTTCTTT.

The V and J genes are TRBV25-1 and TRBJ1-1; possibly TRBD1 for D (5 bases). The V end lost 2 bases, the J end lost 4 bases, and 14 bases lay between the germline ends. Germline values: CDR1 MGHDK, CDR2 SYGVNS. The CDR3 has 15 amino acids. Here the CDR3 DNA reads TGTGCCAGCAGTGAAGGCTACGGGACGATCACTGAAGCTTTCTTT. Encoded protein: CASSEGYGTITEAFF.

The chain has TRBV7-4 and TRBJ2-5; D unresolved. The V gene lost 5 bases and the J gene lost 5 bases, with 9 bases spanning the gap. The CDR3 runs to 12 residues. Germline V gives CDR1 SGHVT, CDR2 SQSDAQ. CDR3 loop: CASSLGRETQYF. The CDR3 nucleotides read TGTGCCAGCAGCCTAGGTCGGGAGACCCAGTACTTC.

The J gene is TRBJ1-1, the V gene TRBV6-1; D is uncertain. Germline V CDR1 and CDR2: MNHNS, SASEGT. The V gene lost 0 bases and the J gene lost 2 bases, with 13 bases spanning the gap. CDR3 length: 16 residues. The CDR3 here is CASSEAVFGQNTEAFF. The CDR3 nucleotides are TGTGCCAGCAGTGAAGCGGTGTTCGGTCAAAACACTGAAGCTTTCTTT.

The chain recombines TRBV7-9 with TRBJ2-7; 10 bases are a match to TRBD2. The germline V gene encodes CDR1 SEHNR and CDR2 FQNEAQ (reference sequence). Germline trimming cut 5 bases from V and 3 bases from J; bases unmatched to any gene: 7. The CDR3 is 15 residues long. CDR3: CASSPRTSGSYEQYV. DNA of the CDR3: TGTGCCAGCAGCCCGAGGACTAGCGGAAGCTACGAGCAGTACGTC.

V usage is TRBV25-1 and J usage is TRBJ1-1; no definite D call. The germline V gene has CDR1 MGHDK and CDR2 SYGVNS. The CDR3 sequence is 12 residues long. The V gene lost 10 bases and the J gene lost 3 bases, with 12 bases spanning the gap. The CDR3 loop reads CATMGWDTEAFF. The CDR3 nucleotides read TGTGCCACCATGGGATGGGACACTGAAGCTTTCTTT.

This chain connects TRBV16 to TRBJ1-2; TRBD1 matches 8 bases. Per germline, CDR1 KGHSY and CDR2 FQNENV. Trimming at V came to 1 base and at J to 2 bases, leaving 3 bases not matched to a gene. The CDR3 totals 15 residues. The DNA for the CDR3 is TGTGCCAGCAGCCAATTACCAGGGGGCAACTATGGCTACACCTTC. Amino acid sequence: CASSQLPGGNYGYTF.

The chain carries TRBV11-3 and TRBJ2-1, with D possibly TRBD2 on 6 matching bases. Germline CDR1 is SGHNT and CDR2 is YENEEA. The CDR3 extends over 17 amino acids. V was shortened by 5 bases and J by 0 bases, with 17 bases between the two germline ends. CDR3 amino acids: CASSRTLAYSSYNEQFF. CDR3 nucleotide sequence: TGTGCCAGCAGCCGAACCCTAGCGTATAGCTCCTACAATGAGCAGTTCTTC.

This clone appeared once. This CDR3 is CASSSGGGNQPQHF. The CDR3 coding sequence is TGTGCCAGTAGTTCAGGGGGCGGCAATCAGCCCCAGCATTTT. This chain joins TRBV19 and TRBJ1-5; TRBD1 agrees at 8 bases. This CDR3 is 14 amino acids long. CDR1 LNHDA and CDR2 SQIVND come from the germline V gene (reference sequence). V shed 5 bases and J 2 bases; nucleotides not matched to a gene: 2. Full variable domain (missing parts from reference TRBV19 and TRBJ1-5): DGGITQSPKYLFRKEGQNVTLSCEQNLNHDAMYWYRQDPGQGLRLIYYSQIVNDFQKGDIAEGYSVSREKKESFPLTVTSAQKNPTAFYLCASSSGGGNQPQHFGDGTRLSIL.

The chain couples TRBV7-8 to TRBJ2-1; D is possibly TRBD2 (7 bases). Trimming pared 6 bases from V and 9 bases from J, leaving 24 bases between. The V gene's germline CDR1 is SGHVS and CDR2 FQNEAQ. The CDR3 consists of 16 residues. The CDR3 sequence is CASSSEGGAGVGEQFF. CDR3 bases: TGTGCCAGCAGTTCCGAAGGGGGGGCAGGGGTCGGTGAGCAGTTCTTC.

The chain combines TRBV10-3 with TRBJ1-6; 7 nucleotides align to TRBD1. Per germline, CDR1 ENHRY and CDR2 SYGVKD. The CDR3 contains 13 residues. V dropped 9 bases and J dropped 11; count of bases not matched to a gene: 10. CDR3 region: CAISGTAKTPLHF. The CDR3 DNA reads TGTGCCATATCCGGGACAGCTAAGACACCCCTCCACTTT.

As DNA, the CDR3 is TGCGCCAGCAGCTTGTCAGACAGGGACATTCAGTACTTC. This sequence encodes CASSLSDRDIQYF. The chain has TRBV5-1 and TRBJ2-4; 7 nucleotides align to TRBD1. Trimming took 1 base from V and 8 from J; bases not matched to a gene: 3. Per the germline V gene, CDR1 is SGHRS and CDR2 is YFSETQ. The CDR3 covers 13 residues.

By share, this clone counts as medium-sized (0.01 to 0.1%). V usage is TRBV14 and J usage is TRBJ1-1; 9 bases agree with TRBD1. This CDR3 is 14 amino acids long. The V gene end was trimmed by 4 bases and the J gene end by 4 bases; junction bases not matched to a gene: 4. Per germline, CDR1 SGHDN and CDR2 FVKESK. The CDR3 sequence is CASSLQGAGTEAFF. The CDR3 bases are TGTGCCAGCAGCCTACAGGGGGCCGGCACTGAAGCTTTCTTT.